A selection of T cell receptor beta chains follows, all from one sample in a study of T cell repertoires in cytomegalovirus infection. No antigen has been identified for these receptors. From the reads, TCRdb called clonotypes with MiXCR, one entry per CDR3 protein. Among roughly 860,000 distinct CDR3 sequences listed, around a third were seen once. Sequences were derived from cultured CD8+ T cells from PBMCs, sampled from culture after CMV antigen stimulation. Receptors were obtained from a human donor in good health (CMV status not recorded). Some clones in this sample may be carry-over from other donors' samples. Both conserved end residues are part of each CDR3. D genes are given only for firm matches. A row's size may be missing; if present it is once, few, many or a size class.

cdr3_nt cdr3_aa clone_size d_call j_call v_call
TGTGCCAGCAGCACCCCCACATATTCACCCCTCCACTTT CASSTPTYSPLHF - - TRBJ1-6 TRBV7-9
TGTGCCAGCAGCTTAGAGTCGGACAGTCTGAAGCGAGAGACCCAGTACTTC CASSLESDSLKRETQYF many - TRBJ2-5 TRBV7-2
TGCAGTGCTAGACCTTATACGGACTTGAACACTGAAGCTTTCTTT CSARPYTDLNTEAFF - - TRBJ1-1 TRBV20-1
TGTGCCAGCAGCCAAGGCCTCAGCAGATACAATGAGCAGTTCTTC CASSQGLSRYNEQFF - - TRBJ2-1 TRBV3-1
TGCGCCAGCAGCCCCCGTAAGGGTGGACAGGGGGCGGTTGAAGCTTTCTTT CASSPRKGGQGAVEAFF few TRBD1 TRBJ1-1 TRBV4-1
TGTGCCAGCAGCCCCAGGTCGGGGACAGCATCCTACAATGAGCAGTTCTTC CASSPRSGTASYNEQFF many TRBD1 TRBJ2-1 TRBV7-2
TGTGCCAGCAGTTCTGCGGTGGGACAGGGGAAAGATGGCTACACCTTC CASSSAVGQGKDGYTF - TRBD1 TRBJ1-2 TRBV7-9
TGCAGTGCTCCGGTTCTCAGGGGTGGCTACACCTTC CSAPVLRGGYTF - - TRBJ1-2 TRBV20-1
TGTGCCAGCAATTGGCAGGGGGATAATGAGCAGTTCTTC CASNWQGDNEQFF many TRBD1 TRBJ2-1 TRBV7-8
TGTGCGTCAGGGGGCGGGTTGGAGACCCAGTACTTC CASGGGLETQYF many TRBD1 TRBJ2-5 TRBV7-2
TGTGCCAGCAGTTTGGCGGGGGCGAATAAGGAGCAGTTCTTC CASSLAGANKEQFF - - TRBJ2-1 TRBV27
TGTGCCAGTAGATCACAGGGCTTAAACTATGGCTACACCTTC CASRSQGLNYGYTF - - TRBJ1-2 TRBV19
TGTGCCACCAGCCCAGAGATATCGAGTCAGCCCCAGCATTTT CATSPEISSQPQHF - - TRBJ1-5 TRBV15
TGCAGTGCTACCCCGGGCTACGAGCAGTACTTC CSATPGYEQYF - - TRBJ2-7 TRBV20-1
TGCAGCGTGGGACGGGTAGGAGTGACAGATACGCAGTATTTT CSVGRVGVTDTQYF few - TRBJ2-3 TRBV29-1
TGTGCCAGCACCCTGAATTCGGAAGAGACCCAGTACTTC CASTLNSEETQYF few - TRBJ2-5 TRBV7-9
TGTGCCAGCAGTCCAAACCTCAGGGGGCAAGGAGCCAAAAACATTCAGTACTTC CASSPNLRGQGAKNIQYF few TRBD1 TRBJ2-4 TRBV6-5
TGCGCCAGCAGCCATCCAAACGATGGGGGGACAGCGAGCGTATTATACAATGAGCAGTTCTTC CASSHPNDGGTASVLYNEQFF - - TRBJ2-1 TRBV4-3
TGTGCCAGCAACTTAATCGCCGTATCCCCCGGGGGGGAGACCCAGTACTTC CASNLIAVSPGGETQYF - TRBD2 TRBJ2-5 TRBV28
TGTGCCAGCAGTTACTCGATTCGGCTAGAGAACACCGGGGAGCTGTTTTTT CASSYSIRLENTGELFF few - TRBJ2-2 TRBV6-5
TGCGCCAGCAACGGGGGACACATGAACACTGAAGCTTTCTTT CASNGGHMNTEAFF - - TRBJ1-1 TRBV5-1
TGTGCCAGCAGCTTAGGGTCCCTCCTTGAAGCTTTCTTT CASSLGSLLEAFF - - TRBJ1-1 TRBV11-2
TGTGCCAGCAGTTCGTTACGAAGCGGTTATAGCAATCAGCCCCAGCATTTT CASSSLRSGYSNQPQHF - - TRBJ1-5 TRBV28
TGCGCCAGCAGCCAAGATGGGGGAACGAATGAGCAGTTCTTC CASSQDGGTNEQFF - - TRBJ2-1 TRBV4-3